The 24 T cell receptor beta chains below come from one sample, sequenced in a study of post-analysis software for immune sequencing data. Prepared TCR beta cDNA libraries contained unique molecular identifiers. TCRdb re-called the PCR reads through MiXCR, storing one row per CDR3 protein. This sample has hundreds of thousands of distinct CDR3 sequences, with 25% to 30% found just once. Study-level findings and limits: Several TRBV segments, TRBV5-6, TRBV5-1 and TRBV20-1 among them, were found more frequent in patients than controls.

Their specific antigens are unknown. The sample was blood. These receptors all come from a girl between 10 and 17 years old with multiple sclerosis.

V usage is TRBV7-2 and J usage is TRBJ2-1; TRBD2 agrees at 8 bases. Per the germline V gene, CDR1 is SGHTA and CDR2 is FQGNSA. With 2 bases clipped from V and 5 bases from J, the junction kept 11 bases outside the gene matches. The CDR3 length is 17 residues. Here the CDR3 reads CASSLSLRGELHNEQFF. CDR3 nucleotide sequence: TGTGCCAGCAGCTTATCGTTGCGGGGGGAACTACACAATGAGCAGTTCTTC.

The chain links TRBV6-5 to TRBJ1-2; D call uncertain. The CDR3 has 15 residues. Trimming left V 0 bases short and J 4 bases short, with 12 bases between. Germline V gene data show CDR1 as MNHEY and CDR2 as SVGAGI. Written as DNA, the CDR3 is TGTGCCAGCAGTTACTCCTCTTTCGGGATCTATGGCTACACCTTC. Translating gives CASSYSSFGIYGYTF.

A few counts support this clonotype. CDR3: CASSATDSTYNEQFF. CDR3 coding DNA: TGTGCCAGCAGCGCTACAGACAGTACTTACAATGAGCAGTTCTTC. The rearrangement joins TRBV7-2 to TRBJ2-1; a weak D match, TRBD1 (5 bases). CDR1 is SGHTA and CDR2 is FQGNSA in the germline V gene. The CDR3 has 15 residues. V dropped 5 bases and J dropped 4 bases, with 15 bases sitting between them.

The chain couples TRBV20-1 to TRBJ1-5, with D perhaps TRBD1 (6 bases). Germline CDR1 is DFQATT and CDR2 is SNEGSKA (reference sequence). V was shortened by 3 bases and J by 2 bases, with 14 bases between the two germline ends. This CDR3 is built from 15 residues. The CDR3 DNA follows: TGCAGTGCTAGCGCGACAGGTGGTGGCAATCAGCCCCAGCATTTT. Its translation: CSASATGGGNQPQHF.

Regarding this clonotype: Possible read error: a much larger clone is one base away. J is TRBJ1-2 and V is TRBV10-3; tentative D call: TRBD1 (5 bases). The germline V gene has CDR1 ENHRY and CDR2 SYGVKD. V was pared by 2 bases and J by 6 bases, with 10 bases between. The CDR3 length is 13 residues. The CDR3 loop is CAISEDRNHGYTF. CDR3 bases: TGTGCCATCAGTGAGGACAGAAACCATGGCTACACCTTC.

This chain links TRBV29-1 with TRBJ1-5; D is uncertain. The V gene's germline CDR1 is SQVTM and CDR2 ANQGSEA. Trimming cost V 0 bases and J 1 base, with 4 bases left between them. This CDR3 is 13 amino acids long. In nucleotides, the CDR3 is TGCAGCGTTGAAGATAGCAGCAATCAGCCCCAGCATTTT. As protein: CSVEDSSNQPQHF.

The CDR3 loop is CASSLVGTGTYEQYF. The CDR3 nucleotides read TGTGCCAGCAGCCTCGTAGGGACAGGAACCTACGAGCAGTACTTC. This chain links TRBV7-8 with TRBJ2-7, with TRBD1 matching over 8 bases. Germline V gene sequence: CDR1 SGHVS, CDR2 FQNEAQ. The V gene end was trimmed by 5 bases and the J gene end by 2 bases; junction bases not matched to a gene: 8. This CDR3 contains 15 residues.

This clonotype came up a few times. The chain carries TRBV5-1 and TRBJ2-5, with no clear D. V was cut by 0 bases and J by 5 bases, with 14 bases left in between. This CDR3 spans 15 amino acids. CDR1 SGHRS and CDR2 YFSETQ come from the germline V gene. CDR3 coding DNA: TGCGCCAGCAGCTTGGTAGGGTCGGCCGGGGAGACCCAGTACTTC. This encodes CASSLVGSAGETQYF.

This clonotype was detected only a few times. V usage is TRBV7-8 and J usage is TRBJ1-5, with TRBD1 as a possible D gene (6 bases). The germline CDR1 and CDR2 sequences are SGHVS and FQNEAQ. CDR3 length: 15 residues. Trimming pared 2 bases from V and 5 bases from J, leaving 13 bases between. Here the CDR3 DNA reads TGTGCCAGCAGCTTACAGGGACAAGCCTATCAGCCCCAGCATTTT. Its protein product is CASSLQGQAYQPQHF. Looking up the rest from reference TRBV7-8 and TRBJ1-5 gives the full variable domain: GAGVSQSPRYKVAKRGQDVALRCDPISGHVSLFWYQQALGQGPEFLTYFQNEAQLDKSGLPSDRFFAERPEGSVSTLKIQRTQQEDSAVYLCASSLQGQAYQPQHFGDGTRLSIL.

This clonotype was seen repeatedly, ten times or more. The rearrangement uses TRBV29-1 and TRBJ2-7, with D maybe TRBD2 (5 bases). Germline V gene sequence: CDR1 SQVTM, CDR2 ANQGSEA. The CDR3 spans 12 residues. Deletions cut 4 bases from V and 5 bases from J, with 12 bases between. CDR3 nucleotide sequence: TGCAGCGTTGTTAGCGTGGGAGACGAGCAGTACTTC. Amino acids: CSVVSVGDEQYF.

Turning to this clonotype: Given a much more abundant clone one base away, this may be a read error. This rearrangement joins TRBV3-1 to TRBJ2-3; 14 bases align to TRBD2. The ends lost 3 bases at V and 2 bases at J; junction bases unmatched: 1. This CDR3 region has 16 residues. Germline V gene sequence: CDR1 LGHDT, CDR2 YNNKEL (reference sequence). CDR3 bases: TGTGCCAGCAGCCAGGGACTAGCGGGAGACACAGATACGCAGTATTTT. Translation: CASSQGLAGDTDTQYF.

This clonotype was detected a few times. The chain is built from TRBV20-1 and TRBJ2-1, with D maybe TRBD2 (5 bases). Trimming took 5 bases from V and 2 from J, leaving 19 bases between them. The CDR3 runs 16 residues. Germline lookup yields CDR1 DFQATT and CDR2 SNEGSKA (reference sequence). CDR3 residues: CSAGGPEVFPYNEQFF. CDR3 nucleotide sequence: TGCAGTGCTGGAGGACCAGAAGTATTCCCCTACAATGAGCAGTTCTTC.

The chain employs TRBV5-1 and TRBJ2-7, with 7 bases aligning to TRBD1. The CDR3 sequence is 17 residues long. Trimming removed 1 base from V and 7 bases from J; junction bases left unmatched: 17. In germline, CDR1 is SGHRS, CDR2 YFSETQ. In nucleotides, the CDR3 is TGCGCCAGCAGCTTGTCCCCCAGGACAGGCCCCCTAATGGAGCAGTACTTC. It is translated as CASSLSPRTGPLMEQYF.

J is TRBJ1-5 and V is TRBV7-2, with D possibly being TRBD1 (6 bases). This CDR3 has 16 amino acids. Per germline, CDR1 SGHTA and CDR2 FQGNSA. Trimming removed 0 bases from V and 0 bases from J, with 9 bases in between. CDR3 in amino acids: CASSLAGGYSNQPQHF. The CDR3 coding sequence is TGTGCCAGCAGCTTAGCAGGGGGATATAGCAATCAGCCCCAGCATTTT.

The chain employs TRBV4-1 and TRBJ1-2; 7 bases align to TRBD1. Germline CDR1 reads MGHRA; CDR2 reads YSYEKL. Unmatched junction bases numbered 20, after V lost 0 bases and J lost 7 bases. This CDR3 comprises 19 residues. In nucleotides, the CDR3 is TGCGCCAGCAGCCAAGATCAGGGGGGGGCCTGGGGGCGCGACGGTGGCTACACCTTC. As protein: CASSQDQGGAWGRDGGYTF.

This sequence joins TRBV4-1 and TRBJ1-4, with D possibly being TRBD1 (5 bases). Germline CDR1 is MGHRA and CDR2 is YSYEKL. The V gene lost 6 bases and the J gene lost 3 bases, with 14 bases spanning the gap. The CDR3 totals 15 residues. The CDR3 DNA reads TGCGCCAGCAGTCAGACCGGGACTTCTAATGAAAAACTGTTTTTT. This sequence encodes CASSQTGTSNEKLFF.

This clonotype was found a few times. The chain is built from TRBV25-1 and TRBJ1-6, with D uncertain. V dropped 1 base and J dropped 2 bases, with 12 bases sitting between them. The V gene's germline CDR1 is MGHDK and CDR2 SYGVNS. The CDR3 sequence is 17 residues long. CDR3 protein: CASSESGLWAYNSPLHF. CDR3 bases: TGTGCCAGCAGTGAATCGGGATTGTGGGCCTATAATTCACCCCTCCACTTT.

This clonotype appeared a few times. The chain couples TRBV12-3 or TRBV12-4 to TRBJ2-1; the match to TRBD2 covers 10 bases. The CDR3 spans 15 residues. The ends lost 3 bases at V and 4 bases at J; junction bases unmatched: 3. CDR3 loop: CASSFTSGNYNEQFF. CDR3 in DNA: TGTGCCAGCAGTTTCACTAGCGGGAATTACAATGAGCAGTTCTTC.

This chain joins TRBV3-1 and TRBJ2-5, with TRBD2 identical over 13 bases. Germline V lookup: CDR1 LGHDT, CDR2 YNNKEL (reference sequence). With V trimmed by 4 bases and J by 4 bases, 6 bases remained unmatched. The CDR3 runs to 16 residues. The CDR3 spells CASSPWTSGRGETQYF. CDR3 nucleotides: TGTGCCAGCAGCCCTTGGACTAGCGGGAGAGGAGAGACCCAGTACTTC.

Details on this clonotype: The junction shows a germline mismatch at one end, possibly a read error. The chain is built from TRBV19 and TRBJ2-1, with D unresolved. The germline gives CDR1 LNHDA, CDR2 SQIVND (reference sequence). This CDR3 contains 13 residues. The CDR3, as DNA: TGTGCCAGTAGTATAGAGACCTACGATGAGCAGTTCTTC. Amino acids: CASSIETYDEQFF.

V usage is TRBV29-1 and J usage is TRBJ1-2; 9 bases align to TRBD1. Germline assignment: CDR1 SQVTM and CDR2 ANQGSEA. Unmatched junction bases numbered 7, after V lost 7 bases and J lost 4 bases. CDR3 length: 13 amino acids. CDR3 residues: CSATTGGRYGYTF. Written as DNA, the CDR3 is TGCAGCGCCACGACAGGGGGACGCTATGGCTACACCTTC.

This clonotype was counted between two and nine times. The V and J genes are TRBV29-1 and TRBJ1-2, with 10 bases aligning to TRBD1. This CDR3 has 13 amino acids. The V gene end was trimmed by 6 bases and the J gene end by 4 bases; junction bases not matched to a gene: 5. CDR1 is SQVTM, CDR2 ANQGSEA, per germline. The DNA for the CDR3 is TGCAGCGTGGGGGACAGGGGTGGCTATGGCTACACCTTC. The encoded protein is CSVGDRGGYGYTF.

This clonotype was seen only a few times. The chain carries TRBV29-1 and TRBJ2-7; no firm D call. The CDR3 is 11 amino acids. Trimming cost V 8 bases and J 3 bases, with 11 bases left between them. The germline V gene encodes CDR1 SQVTM and CDR2 ANQGSEA. CDR3 in DNA: TGCAGCATGTTCGTTGACTACGAGCAGTACTTC. Translation: CSMFVDYEQYF.

This rearrangement joins TRBV20-1 to TRBJ1-5; D remains unclear. Germline V lookup: CDR1 DFQATT, CDR2 SNEGSKA (reference sequence). The CDR3 has 12 residues. Deletions cut 1 base from V and 7 bases from J, with 8 bases between. The CDR3 is CSARAEGQPQHF. Written as DNA, the CDR3 is TGCAGTGCTAGAGCTGAGGGCCAGCCCCAGCATTTT.